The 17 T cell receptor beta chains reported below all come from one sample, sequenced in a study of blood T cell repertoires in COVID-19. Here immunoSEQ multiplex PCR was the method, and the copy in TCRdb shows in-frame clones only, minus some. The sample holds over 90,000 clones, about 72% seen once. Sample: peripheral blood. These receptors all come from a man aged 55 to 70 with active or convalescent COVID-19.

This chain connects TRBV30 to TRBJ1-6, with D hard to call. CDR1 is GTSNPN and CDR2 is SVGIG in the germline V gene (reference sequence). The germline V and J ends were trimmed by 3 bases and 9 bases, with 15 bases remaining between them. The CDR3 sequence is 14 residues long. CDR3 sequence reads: CAWRPPPMSSPLHF. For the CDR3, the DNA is TGTGCCTGGAGACCGCCTCCCATGAGTTCACCCCTCCACTTT.

The CDR3 coding sequence is TGTGCCAGCAGCCGGACAGACGGCGGGGAGCTGTTTTTT. Its protein product is CASSRTDGGELFF. The V call is TRBV6-6, the J call TRBJ2-2, with a tentative D call TRBD1 (6 bases). The germline V and J ends were trimmed by 6 bases and 7 bases, with 12 bases remaining between them. Germline-derived CDR1 and CDR2 are MNHNY and SVGAGI (reference sequence). The CDR3 consists of 13 residues.

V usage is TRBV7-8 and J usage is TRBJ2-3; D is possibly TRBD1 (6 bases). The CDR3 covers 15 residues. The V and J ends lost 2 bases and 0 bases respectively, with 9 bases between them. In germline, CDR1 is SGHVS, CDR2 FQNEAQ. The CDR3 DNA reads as TGTGCCAGCAGCTTACGACAGGTTAGCACAGATACGCAGTATTTT. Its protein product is CASSLRQVSTDTQYF.

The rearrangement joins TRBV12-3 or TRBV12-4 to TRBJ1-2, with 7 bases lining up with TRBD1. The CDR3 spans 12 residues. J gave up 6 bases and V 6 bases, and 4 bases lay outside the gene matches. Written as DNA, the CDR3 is TGTGCCAGCAGCCGGGACAGTCATGGCTACACCTTC. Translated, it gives CASSRDSHGYTF.

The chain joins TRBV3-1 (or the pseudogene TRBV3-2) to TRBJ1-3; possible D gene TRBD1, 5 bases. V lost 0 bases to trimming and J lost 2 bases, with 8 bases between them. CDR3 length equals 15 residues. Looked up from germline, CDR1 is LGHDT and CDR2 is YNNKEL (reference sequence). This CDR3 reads CASSQESGTGNTIYF. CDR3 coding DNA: TGTGCCAGCAGCCAAGAGTCAGGGACTGGAAACACCATATATTTT.

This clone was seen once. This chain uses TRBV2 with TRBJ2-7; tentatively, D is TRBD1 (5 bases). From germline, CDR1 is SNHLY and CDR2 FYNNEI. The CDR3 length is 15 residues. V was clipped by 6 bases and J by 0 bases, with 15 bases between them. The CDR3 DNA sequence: TGTGCCAGCAGGACTCTGGACAACAACTCCTACGAGCAGTACTTC. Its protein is CASRTLDNNSYEQYF. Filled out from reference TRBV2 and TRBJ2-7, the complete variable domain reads EPEVTQTPSHQVTQMGQEVILRCVPISNHLYFYWYRQILGQKVEFLVSFYNNEISEKSEIFDDQFSVERPDGSNFTLKIRSTKLEDSAMYFCASRTLDNNSYEQYFGPGTRLTVT.

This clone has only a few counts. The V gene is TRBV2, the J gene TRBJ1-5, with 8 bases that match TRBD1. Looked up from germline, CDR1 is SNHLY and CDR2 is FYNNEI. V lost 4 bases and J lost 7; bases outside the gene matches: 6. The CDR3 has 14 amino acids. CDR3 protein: CASSAGTGGQPQHF. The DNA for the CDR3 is TGTGCCAGCAGTGCCGGGACAGGTGGGCAGCCCCAGCATTTT.

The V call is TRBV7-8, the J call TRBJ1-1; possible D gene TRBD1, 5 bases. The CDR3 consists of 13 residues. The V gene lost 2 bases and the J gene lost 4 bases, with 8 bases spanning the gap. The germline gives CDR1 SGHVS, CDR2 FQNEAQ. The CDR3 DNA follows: TGTGCCAGCAGCTTACGGGGGGGCACTGAAGCTTTCTTT. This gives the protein CASSLRGGTEAFF.

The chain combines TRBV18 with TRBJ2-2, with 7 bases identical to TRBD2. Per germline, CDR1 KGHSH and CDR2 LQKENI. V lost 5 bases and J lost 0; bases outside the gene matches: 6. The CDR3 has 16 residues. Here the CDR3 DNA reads TGTGCCAGCTCATCGGTGGGGGGGACGAACACCGGGGAGCTGTTTTTT. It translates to CASSSVGGTNTGELFF.

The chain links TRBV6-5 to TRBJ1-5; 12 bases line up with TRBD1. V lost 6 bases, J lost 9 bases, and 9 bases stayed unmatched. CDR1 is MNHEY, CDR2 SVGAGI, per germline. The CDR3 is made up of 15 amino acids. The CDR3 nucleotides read TGTGCCAGCAGGCCGGGACAGGGGGCCCCAGGGCCCCAGCATTTT. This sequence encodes CASRPGQGAPGPQHF.

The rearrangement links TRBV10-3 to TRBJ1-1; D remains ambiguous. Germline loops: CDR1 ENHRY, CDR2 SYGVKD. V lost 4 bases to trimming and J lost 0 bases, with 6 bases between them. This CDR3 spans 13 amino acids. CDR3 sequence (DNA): TGTGCCATCAGTGTAGAGGTGAACACTGAAGCTTTCTTT. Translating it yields CAISVEVNTEAFF.

The CDR3 loop is CAIQQGVVYGYTF. DNA for the CDR3: TGTGCCATACAACAGGGGGTGGTCTATGGCTACACCTTC. The chain employs TRBV12-3 or TRBV12-4 and TRBJ1-2; TRBD1 agrees at 8 bases. Germline trimming cut 10 bases from V and 4 bases from J; bases unmatched to any gene: 8. The CDR3 is 13 amino acids.

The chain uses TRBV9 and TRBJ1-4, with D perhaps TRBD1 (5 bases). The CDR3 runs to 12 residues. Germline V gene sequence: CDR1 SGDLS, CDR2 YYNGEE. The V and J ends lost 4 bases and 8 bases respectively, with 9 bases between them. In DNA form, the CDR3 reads TGTGCCAGCAGCAAGAACAGGGAAAAACTGTTTTTT. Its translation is CASSKNREKLFF.

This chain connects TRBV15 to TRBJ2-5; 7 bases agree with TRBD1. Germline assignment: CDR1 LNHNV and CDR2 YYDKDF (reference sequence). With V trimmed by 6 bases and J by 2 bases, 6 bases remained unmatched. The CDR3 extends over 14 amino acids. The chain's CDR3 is CATRPGQPQETQYF. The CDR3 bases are TGTGCCACCAGACCGGGACAGCCTCAAGAGACCCAGTACTTC.

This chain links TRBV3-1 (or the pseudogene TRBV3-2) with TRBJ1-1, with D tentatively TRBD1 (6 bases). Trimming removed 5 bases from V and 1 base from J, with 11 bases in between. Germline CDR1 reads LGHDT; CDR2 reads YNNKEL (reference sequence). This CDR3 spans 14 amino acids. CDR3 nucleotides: TGTGCCAGCAGCTTCGGACAGTCGAACACTGAAGCTTTCTTT. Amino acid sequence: CASSFGQSNTEAFF.

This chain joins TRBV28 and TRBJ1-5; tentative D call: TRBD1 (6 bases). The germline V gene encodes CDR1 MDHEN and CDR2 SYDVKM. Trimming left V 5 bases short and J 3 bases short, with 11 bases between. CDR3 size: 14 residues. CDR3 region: CASSLQGNNQPQHF. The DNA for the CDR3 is TGTGCCAGCAGTCTTCAGGGGAACAATCAGCCCCAGCATTTT.

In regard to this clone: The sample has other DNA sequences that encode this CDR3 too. Here the CDR3 DNA reads TGTGCCAGCTCACTAGGACTAGCGGACAATGAGCAGTTCTTC. Translating gives CASSLGLADNEQFF. The rearrangement links TRBV18 to TRBJ2-1, with TRBD2 matching 10 bases. Germline V lookup: CDR1 KGHSH, CDR2 LQKENI. Trimming at V came to 4 bases and at J to 5 bases, leaving 2 bases not matched to a gene. The CDR3 spans 14 residues.